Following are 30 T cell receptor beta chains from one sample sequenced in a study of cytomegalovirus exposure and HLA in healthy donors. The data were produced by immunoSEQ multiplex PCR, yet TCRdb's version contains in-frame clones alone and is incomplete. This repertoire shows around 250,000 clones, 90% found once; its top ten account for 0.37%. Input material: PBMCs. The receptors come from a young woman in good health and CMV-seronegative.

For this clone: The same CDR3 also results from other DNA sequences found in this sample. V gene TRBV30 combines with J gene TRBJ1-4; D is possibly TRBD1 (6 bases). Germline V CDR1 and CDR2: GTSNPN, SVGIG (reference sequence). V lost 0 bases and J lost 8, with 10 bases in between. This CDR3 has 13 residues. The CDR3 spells CAWSVNRDEKLFF. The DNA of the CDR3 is TGTGCCTGGAGTGTAAACAGGGACGAAAAACTGTTTTTT. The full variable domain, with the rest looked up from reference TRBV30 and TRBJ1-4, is SQTIHQWPATLVQPVGSPLSLECTVEGTSNPNLYWYRQAAGRGLQLLFYSVGIGQISSEVPQNLSASRPQDRQFILSSKKLLLSDSGFYLCAWSVNRDEKLFFGSGTQLSVL.

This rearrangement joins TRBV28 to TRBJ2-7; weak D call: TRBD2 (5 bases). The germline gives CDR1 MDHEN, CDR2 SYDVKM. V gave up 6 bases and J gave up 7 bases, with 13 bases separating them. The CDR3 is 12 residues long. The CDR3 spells CASSPDSGEQYV. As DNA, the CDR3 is TGTGCCAGCAGCCCGGACTCGGGGGAGCAGTACGTC.

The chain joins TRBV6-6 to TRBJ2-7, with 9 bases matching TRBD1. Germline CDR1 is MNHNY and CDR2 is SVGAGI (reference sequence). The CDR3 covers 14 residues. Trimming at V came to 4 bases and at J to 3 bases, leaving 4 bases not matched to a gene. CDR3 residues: CASSLTGGSYEQYV. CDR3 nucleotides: TGTGCCAGCAGTTTAACAGGGGGCAGCTACGAGCAGTACGTC.

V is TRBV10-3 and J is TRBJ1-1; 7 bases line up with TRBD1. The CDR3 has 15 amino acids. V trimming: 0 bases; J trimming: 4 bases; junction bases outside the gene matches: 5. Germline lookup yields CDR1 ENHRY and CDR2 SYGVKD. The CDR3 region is CAISESQGVTTEAFF. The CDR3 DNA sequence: TGTGCCATCAGTGAGTCCCAGGGGGTGACCACTGAAGCTTTCTTT.

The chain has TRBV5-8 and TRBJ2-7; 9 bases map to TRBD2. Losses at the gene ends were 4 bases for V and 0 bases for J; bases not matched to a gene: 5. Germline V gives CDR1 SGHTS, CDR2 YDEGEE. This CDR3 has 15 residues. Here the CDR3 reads CASSPAGGYSYEQYV. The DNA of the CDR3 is TGTGCCAGCAGCCCAGCGGGGGGCTACTCCTACGAGCAGTACGTC.

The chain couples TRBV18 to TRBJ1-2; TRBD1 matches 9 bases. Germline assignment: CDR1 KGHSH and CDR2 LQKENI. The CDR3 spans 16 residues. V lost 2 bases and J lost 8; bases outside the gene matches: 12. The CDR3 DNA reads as TGTGCCAGCTCACCATACGGGACAGGGCCTTTTGGAGGCTACACCTTC. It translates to CASSPYGTGPFGGYTF. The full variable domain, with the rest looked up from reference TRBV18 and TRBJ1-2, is NAGVMQNPRHLVRRRGQEARLRCSPMKGHSHVYWYRQLPEEGLKFMVYLQKENIIDESGMPKERFSAEFPKEGPSILRIQQVVRGDSAAYFCASSPYGTGPFGGYTFGSGTRLTVV.

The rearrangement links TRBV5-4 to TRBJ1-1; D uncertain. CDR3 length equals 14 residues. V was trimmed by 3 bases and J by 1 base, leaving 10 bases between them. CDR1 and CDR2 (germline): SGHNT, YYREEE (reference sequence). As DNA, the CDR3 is TGTGCCAGCAGCTGGGGAGGGCCGAACACTGAAGCTTTCTTT. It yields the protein CASSWGGPNTEAFF.

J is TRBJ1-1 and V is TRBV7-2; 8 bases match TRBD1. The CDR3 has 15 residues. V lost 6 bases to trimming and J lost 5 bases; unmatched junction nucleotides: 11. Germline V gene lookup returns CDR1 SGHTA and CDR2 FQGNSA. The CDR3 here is CASSRESTGVTEAFF. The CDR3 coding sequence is TGTGCCAGCAGTAGGGAATCGACAGGGGTAACTGAAGCTTTCTTT.

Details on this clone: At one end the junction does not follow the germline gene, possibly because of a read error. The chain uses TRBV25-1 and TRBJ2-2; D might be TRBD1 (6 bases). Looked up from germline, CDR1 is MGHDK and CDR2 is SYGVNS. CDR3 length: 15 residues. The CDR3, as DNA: TGTGCCAGCAGTGGTCCAGGGGCGAAAACCGGGGAGCTGTTTTTT. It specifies CASSGPGAKTGELFF. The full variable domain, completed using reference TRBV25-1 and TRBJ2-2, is EADIYQTPRYLVIGTGKKITLECSQTMGHDKMYWYQQDPGMELHLIHYSYGVNSTEKGDLSSESTVSRIRTEHFPLTLESARPSHTSQYLCASSGPGAKTGELFFGEGSRLTVL.

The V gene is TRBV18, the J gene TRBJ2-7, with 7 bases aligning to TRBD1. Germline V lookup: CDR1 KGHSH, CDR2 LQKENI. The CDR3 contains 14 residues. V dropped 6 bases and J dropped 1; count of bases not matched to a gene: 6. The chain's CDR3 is CASSPRDSSYEQYV. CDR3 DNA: TGTGCCAGCTCCCCTCGGGACAGTTCCTACGAGCAGTACGTC.

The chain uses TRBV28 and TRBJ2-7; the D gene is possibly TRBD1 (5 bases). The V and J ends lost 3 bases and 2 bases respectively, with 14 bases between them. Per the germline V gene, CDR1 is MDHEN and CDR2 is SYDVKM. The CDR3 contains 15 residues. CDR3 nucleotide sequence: TGTGCCAGCAGTTTGGTATACAGGTTGACCTACGAGCAGTACTTC. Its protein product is CASSLVYRLTYEQYF. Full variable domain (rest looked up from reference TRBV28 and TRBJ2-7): DVKVTQSSRYLVKRTGEKVFLECVQDMDHENMFWYRQDPGLGLRLIYFSYDVKMKEKGDIPEGYSVSREKKERFSLILESASTNQTSMYLCASSLVYRLTYEQYFGPGTRLTVT.

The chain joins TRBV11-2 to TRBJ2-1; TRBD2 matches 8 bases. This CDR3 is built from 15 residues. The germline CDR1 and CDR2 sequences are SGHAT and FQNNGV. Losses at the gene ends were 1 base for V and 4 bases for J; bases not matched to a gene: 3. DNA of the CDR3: TGTGCCAGCAGCTTAGCACTAGCGGCATACAATGAGCAGTTCTTC. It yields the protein CASSLALAAYNEQFF.

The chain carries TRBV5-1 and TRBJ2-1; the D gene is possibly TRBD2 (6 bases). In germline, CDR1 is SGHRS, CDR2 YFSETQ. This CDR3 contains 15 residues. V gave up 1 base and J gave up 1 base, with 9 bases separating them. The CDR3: CASSLSGDSYNEQFF. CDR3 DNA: TGCGCCAGCAGCTTGTCGGGAGATTCCTACAATGAGCAGTTCTTC.

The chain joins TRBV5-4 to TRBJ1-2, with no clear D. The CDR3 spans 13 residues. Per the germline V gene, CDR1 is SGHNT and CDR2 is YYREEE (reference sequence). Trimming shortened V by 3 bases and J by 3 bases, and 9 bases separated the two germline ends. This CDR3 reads CASSSPEDYGYTF. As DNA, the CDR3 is TGTGCCAGCAGCTCCCCAGAGGACTATGGCTACACCTTC.

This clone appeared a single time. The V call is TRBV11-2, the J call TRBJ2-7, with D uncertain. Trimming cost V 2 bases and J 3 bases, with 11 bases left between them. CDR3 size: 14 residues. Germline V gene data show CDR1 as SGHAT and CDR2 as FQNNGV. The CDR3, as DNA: TGTGCCAGCAGCTTATCGGAGATTTACTACGAGCAGTACTTC. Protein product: CASSLSEIYYEQYF.

In DNA form, the CDR3 reads TGCAGCACCGTGGGGGGTAGGGTCGATGAGCAGTTCTTC. Translated, it gives CSTVGGRVDEQFF. The chain couples TRBV29-1 to TRBJ2-1, with D possibly being TRBD2 (6 bases). Germline V gene lookup returns CDR1 SQVTM and CDR2 ANQGSEA. The CDR3 sequence is 13 residues long. Trimming stripped 8 bases from V and 8 bases from J, with 19 bases between.

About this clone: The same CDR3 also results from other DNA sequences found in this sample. CDR3 residues: CASSLDRVGNQPQHF. The CDR3 DNA follows: TGTGCCAGCAGTTTAGACAGGGTGGGGAATCAGCCCCAGCATTTT. V is TRBV28 and J is TRBJ1-5; TRBD1 aligns across 7 bases. Germline values: CDR1 MDHEN, CDR2 SYDVKM. After removal of 2 bases from V and 4 bases from J, the junction contained 5 bases not matched to a gene. The CDR3 covers 15 residues. The full variable domain, its missing parts supplied by reference TRBV28 and TRBJ1-5, is DVKVTQSSRYLVKRTGEKVFLECVQDMDHENMFWYRQDPGLGLRLIYFSYDVKMKEKGDIPEGYSVSREKKERFSLILESASTNQTSMYLCASSLDRVGNQPQHFGDGTRLSIL.

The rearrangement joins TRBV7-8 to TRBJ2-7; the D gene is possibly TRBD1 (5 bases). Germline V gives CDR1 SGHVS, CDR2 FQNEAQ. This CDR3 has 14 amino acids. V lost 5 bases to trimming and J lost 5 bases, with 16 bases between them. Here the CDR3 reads CASSGFRASHEQYF. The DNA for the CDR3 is TGTGCCAGCAGCGGTTTCAGGGCGAGCCACGAGCAGTACTTC.

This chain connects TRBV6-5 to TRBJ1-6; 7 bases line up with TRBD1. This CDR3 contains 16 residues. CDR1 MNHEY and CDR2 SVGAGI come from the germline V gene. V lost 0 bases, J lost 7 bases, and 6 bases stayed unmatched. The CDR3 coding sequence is TGTGCCAGCAGTTACTCGATTCCAGGGGGGAATTCACCCCTCCACTTT. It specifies CASSYSIPGGNSPLHF.

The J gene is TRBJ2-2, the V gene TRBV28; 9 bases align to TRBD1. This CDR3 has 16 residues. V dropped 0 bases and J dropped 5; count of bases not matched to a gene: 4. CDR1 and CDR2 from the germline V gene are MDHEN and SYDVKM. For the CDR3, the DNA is TGTGCCAGCAGTTTATGGGGACAGGGAGTAACCGGGGAGCTGTTTTTT. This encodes CASSLWGQGVTGELFF. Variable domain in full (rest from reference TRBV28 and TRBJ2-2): DVKVTQSSRYLVKRTGEKVFLECVQDMDHENMFWYRQDPGLGLRLIYFSYDVKMKEKGDIPEGYSVSREKKERFSLILESASTNQTSMYLCASSLWGQGVTGELFFGEGSRLTVL.

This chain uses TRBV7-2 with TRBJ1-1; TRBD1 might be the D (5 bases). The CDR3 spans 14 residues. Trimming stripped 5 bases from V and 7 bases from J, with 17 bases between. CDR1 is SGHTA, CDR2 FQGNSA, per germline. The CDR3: CASSQEPDSNEAFF. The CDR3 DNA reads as TGTGCCAGCAGCCAAGAACCAGACAGCAATGAAGCTTTCTTT.

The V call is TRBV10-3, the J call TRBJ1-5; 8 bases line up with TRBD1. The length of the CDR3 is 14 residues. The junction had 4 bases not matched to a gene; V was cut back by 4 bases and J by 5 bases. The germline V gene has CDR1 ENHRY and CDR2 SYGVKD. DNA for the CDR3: TGTGCCATCAGTGTGGGACAGGTGGATCAGCCCCAGCATTTT. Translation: CAISVGQVDQPQHF.

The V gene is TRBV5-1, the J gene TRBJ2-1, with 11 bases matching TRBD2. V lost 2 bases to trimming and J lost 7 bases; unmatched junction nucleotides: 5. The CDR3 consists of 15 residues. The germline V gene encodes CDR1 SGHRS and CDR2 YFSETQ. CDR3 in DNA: TGCGCCAGCAGCTTAGTTAGCGGGGGGGCGAATGAGCAGTTCTTC. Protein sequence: CASSLVSGGANEQFF. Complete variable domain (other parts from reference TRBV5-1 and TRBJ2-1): KAGVTQTPRYLIKTRGQQVTLSCSPISGHRSVSWYQQTPGQGLQFLFEYFSETQRNKGNFPGRFSGRQFSNSRSEMNVSTLELGDSALYLCASSLVSGGANEQFFGPGTRLTVL.

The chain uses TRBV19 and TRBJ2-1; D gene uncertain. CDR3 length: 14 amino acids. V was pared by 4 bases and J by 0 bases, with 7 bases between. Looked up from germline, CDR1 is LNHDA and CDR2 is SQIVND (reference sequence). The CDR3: CASSSWSSYNEQFF. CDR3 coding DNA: TGTGCCAGTAGTAGCTGGAGCTCCTACAATGAGCAGTTCTTC. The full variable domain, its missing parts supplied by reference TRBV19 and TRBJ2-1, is DGGITQSPKYLFRKEGQNVTLSCEQNLNHDAMYWYRQDPGQGLRLIYYSQIVNDFQKGDIAEGYSVSREKKESFPLTVTSAQKNPTAFYLCASSSWSSYNEQFFGPGTRLTVL.

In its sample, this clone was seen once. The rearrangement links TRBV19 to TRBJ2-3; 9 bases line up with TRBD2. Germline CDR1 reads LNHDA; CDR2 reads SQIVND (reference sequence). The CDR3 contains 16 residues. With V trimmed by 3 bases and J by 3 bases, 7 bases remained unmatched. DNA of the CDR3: TGTGCCAGTAGTATGTATAGCGGGGGAGGAACAGATACGCAGTATTTT. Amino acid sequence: CASSMYSGGGTDTQYF.

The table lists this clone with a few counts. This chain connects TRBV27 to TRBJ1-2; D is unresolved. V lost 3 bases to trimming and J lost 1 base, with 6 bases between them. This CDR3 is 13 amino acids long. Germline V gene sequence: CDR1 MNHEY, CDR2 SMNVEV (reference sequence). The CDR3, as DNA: TGTGCCAGCAGTTTCGAGGTTAACTATGGCTACACCTTC. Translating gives CASSFEVNYGYTF.

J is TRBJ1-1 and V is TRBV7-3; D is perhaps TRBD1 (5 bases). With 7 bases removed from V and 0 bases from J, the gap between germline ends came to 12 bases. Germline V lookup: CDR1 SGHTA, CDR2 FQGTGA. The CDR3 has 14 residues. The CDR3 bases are TGTGCCAGCAAGGTAGGAGGGGTGAACACTGAAGCTTTCTTT. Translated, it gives CASKVGGVNTEAFF.

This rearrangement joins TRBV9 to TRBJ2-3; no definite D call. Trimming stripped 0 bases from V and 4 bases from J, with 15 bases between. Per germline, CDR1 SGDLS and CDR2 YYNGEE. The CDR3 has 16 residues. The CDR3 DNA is TGTGCCAGCAGCGTAGTAGCCCGCATATTTCCAGATACGCAGTATTTT. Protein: CASSVVARIFPDTQYF. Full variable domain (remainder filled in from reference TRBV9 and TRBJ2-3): DSGVTQTPKHLITATGQRVTLRCSPRSGDLSVYWYQQSLDQGLQFLIQYYNGEERAKGNILERFSAQQFPDLHSELNLSSLELGDSALYFCASSVVARIFPDTQYFGPGTRLTVL.

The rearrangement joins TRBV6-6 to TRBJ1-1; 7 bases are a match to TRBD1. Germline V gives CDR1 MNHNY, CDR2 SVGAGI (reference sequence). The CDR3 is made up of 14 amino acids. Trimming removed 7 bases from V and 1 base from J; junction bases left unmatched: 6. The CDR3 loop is CASIIRQGNTEAFF. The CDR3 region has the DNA TGTGCCAGCATTATTAGACAGGGGAACACTGAAGCTTTCTTT.

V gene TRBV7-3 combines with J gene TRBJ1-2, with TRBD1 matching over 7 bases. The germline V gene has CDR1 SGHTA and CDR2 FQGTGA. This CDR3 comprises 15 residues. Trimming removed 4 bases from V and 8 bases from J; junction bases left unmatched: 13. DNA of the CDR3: TGTGCCAGCAGCTCGATAAAGGGACAGTACGGGGGCTACACCTTC. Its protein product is CASSSIKGQYGGYTF.